The TCR beta chain under discussion was sequenced for a study of PD-1 blockade in classical Hodgkin lymphoma (dated by TCRdb to the early 2020s). Regarding the complete study: Nivolumab dosing was 3 mg/kg intravenously every 2 weeks, continuing until either disease progression or unacceptable toxicity. To define a peripheral blood immune signature of response to PD-1 blockade in classical Hodgkin lymphoma, the study combined TCR beta sequencing with CyTOF. Results the study describes overall, beyond this receptor: Among trial patients, those achieving complete response had baseline diversity similar to that of newly diagnosed patients, while diversity was significantly lower in partial responders and progressors. The study was limited to a single clinical trial cohort, and causes of repertoire differences, possibly disease activity or prior therapy, remained undefined. Baseline TCR diversity was reported to be lower in newly diagnosed patients than in healthy donors, and even lower in relapsed/refractory patients. A significant rise by C4D1 was seen in CD4+ but not CD8+ TCR diversity (p=0.0027 vs p=0.16), with the rise being most apparent in complete responders (p=0.02). Diversity was lower in patients who began nivolumab less than 1 year after ASCT, so these patients were left out of later analyses to avoid confounding by immune reconstitution.

The CDR3 sequence holds 13 residues, the cysteine and phenylalanine included. The CDR3 DNA has 39 bases and is translated from base 1. CDR1 SGHTA and CDR2 FQGNSA were looked up in the germline V gene. Deletion took 8 bases off V and 5 bases off J, with a span of 13 bases between the germline ends. About this clone: What this receptor recognizes is not known. Base qualities are not provided; no much larger clone lies one nucleotide away.

The Qiagen DNeasy kit was used to extract genomic DNA both from unsorted PBMCs and from the negatively selected CD4+ and CD8+ fractions. Amplification of TCR beta CDR3 regions was done by immunoSEQ multiplex PCR with primers that anneal to V and J segments. A synthetic immune receptor repertoire was used to minimize amplification bias, and any remaining bias was removed computationally after sequencing. From the authors' description of their analysis: Custom Python scripts were used to quantify repertoire diversity as the Shannon entropy index. The unsorted, CD4+ and CD8+ repertoires were each analyzed separately, with the exception of combined analyses, where CD4+ and CD8+ sequences were merged in silico. Clonal expansion was defined as at least a 2-fold frequency increase after treatment relative to C1D1, with a pseudocount of 0.5 for undetected baseline clones. Clones with 0 or 1 copy at C1D1 were defined as singleton clones, while clones with 2 or more copies were defined as non-singleton clones. Clones expanded in unsorted samples were labelled as CD4+, CD8+ or unknown by matching protein sequences in sorted samples from the same patient. Wilcoxon tests on paired samples were used to test changes in diversity from C1D1 to C4D1. Here the immuneACCESS table is served through TCRdb, limited to in-frame sequences with V and J called. Missing clones are a known gap in these copies; in checked studies unresolved V genes cover under half, and the rest lacks a known reason. V, J and clone size are those of that table, while D and trimming were read from the DNA. This sample lists about 17,000 clones; 82% were detected once. Roughly 27% of the sample goes to the ten largest clones.

The time point label of this sample denotes: cycle 2 day 1 (C2D1) of nivolumab. Every trial patient had relapsed after autologous stem cell transplantation, and cohorts A, B and C differed in prior brentuximab vedotin exposure. A total of over 55 patients with relapsed/refractory classical Hodgkin lymphoma made up the trial cohort, and each patient's best overall response was complete response, partial response or progressive disease. In the multi-cohort phase II CheckMate 205 trial, trial patients received single-agent nivolumab. An independent review committee assessed best overall response using the 2007 International Working Group response criteria. Trial PBMCs were collected just before the start of nivolumab (C1D1) and during therapy at cycle 2 day 1 and cycle 4 day 1. Peripheral blood was collected in 8 mL Vacutainer Cell Preparation Tubes, from which PBMCs were isolated by centrifugation and then cryopreserved.

The source material was peripheral blood mononuclear cells (PBMCs), sampled before the second cycle of nivolumab. The TCR sequence derives from a human donor with classical Hodgkin lymphoma. Recombination connected TRBV7-2 to TRBJ2-1, with the D call perhaps TRBD1 or TRBD2, as 6 bases match in each case. The CDR3 has the sequence CASSEGGNNEQFF. The sequenced DNA is TGTGCCAGCTCCGAGGGGGGAAACAATGAGCAGTTCTTC.